Presented here are 12 T cell receptor beta chains from one specimen sequenced in a study of cytomegalovirus exposure and HLA in healthy donors. PCR involved 60 Vbeta and 13 Jbeta primers. Clones were sequenced by immunoSEQ multiplex PCR, and TCRdb holds only the in-frame ones, with some missing. The table shows 50,000 or so clones, with approximately 71% occurring only once. Sequences were obtained from PBMCs. Every receptor here comes from a man aged 40-49 years in good health and CMV-seropositive.

The table lists this clone with a few counts. This sequence joins TRBV11-3 and TRBJ1-1, with no clear D. Germline V gene lookup returns CDR1 SGHNT and CDR2 YENEEA. V was trimmed by 4 bases and J by 6 bases, leaving 15 bases between them. The CDR3 is made up of 14 amino acids. DNA for the CDR3: TGTGCCAGCAGCTATACATTGGGAGGCGCTGAAGCTTTCTTT. Its protein product is CASSYTLGGAEAFF.

The gene calls are TRBV7-2 and TRBJ2-1, with 8 bases matching TRBD2. This CDR3 is built from 14 residues. Germline CDR1 SGHTA, CDR2 FQGNSA. With V trimmed by 3 bases and J by 6 bases, 4 bases remained unmatched. CDR3 amino acids: CASSLAGGGNEQFF. The DNA for the CDR3 is TGTGCCAGCAGCTTGGCGGGGGGCGGCAATGAGCAGTTCTTC.

The V gene is TRBV6-1, the J gene TRBJ1-1; D unresolved. The ends were cut back, 10 bases at V and 3 bases at J, with 15 bases in the middle. This CDR3 has 13 amino acids. The germline CDR1 and CDR2 sequences are MNHNS and SASEGT. The CDR3 DNA sequence: TGTGCCACCCCGACATACTTCGACACTGAAGCTTTCTTT. This sequence encodes CATPTYFDTEAFF.

The rearrangement uses TRBV7-2 and TRBJ1-1, with D possibly being TRBD1 (6 bases). Germline CDR1 and CDR2: SGHTA and FQGNSA. The CDR3 is made up of 16 amino acids. The germline V and J ends were trimmed by 0 bases and 4 bases, with 15 bases remaining between them. For the CDR3, the DNA is TGTGCCAGCAGCTTAGCGCCGCAGGGGAGCCGCACTGAAGCTTTCTTT. Protein: CASSLAPQGSRTEAFF. The variable domain in full, completed from reference TRBV7-2 and TRBJ1-1, reads GAGVSQSPSNKVTEKGKDVELRCDPISGHTALYWYRQSLGQGLEFLIYFQGNSAPDKSGLPSDRFSAERTGGSVSTLTIQRTQQEDSAVYLCASSLAPQGSRTEAFFGQGTRLTVV.

Of note for this clone: The conserved closing phenylalanine or tryptophan is absent in this CDR3, likely reflecting a read error. This rearrangement joins TRBV30 to TRBJ1-4; D unresolved. V lost 6 bases and J lost 2, with 13 bases in between. This CDR3 contains 14 residues. CDR1 and CDR2 (germline): GTSNPN, SVGIG (reference sequence). CDR3 region: CACKAVVTNEKLFV. CDR3 nucleotide sequence: TGTGCCTGCAAGGCGGTGGTTACTAATGAAAAACTGTTTGTT.

The chain employs TRBV2 and TRBJ2-7; D gene uncertain. Trimming shortened V by 5 bases and J by 3 bases, and 8 bases separated the two germline ends. This CDR3 spans 12 amino acids. CDR1 and CDR2 from the germline V gene are SNHLY and FYNNEI. The chain's CDR3 is CASSQDFYEQYF. In DNA form, the CDR3 reads TGTGCCAGCAGTCAAGACTTCTACGAGCAGTACTTC.

DNA of the CDR3: TGTGCCAGCAGCTTAGTGCGGGGATCTGGGTCCGGAGATACGCAGTATTTT. This encodes CASSLVRGSGSGDTQYF. The chain has TRBV11-1 and TRBJ2-3; weak D call: TRBD2 (6 bases). Trimming stripped 1 base from V and 5 bases from J, with 19 bases between. Germline V gives CDR1 SGHAT, CDR2 FQDESV (reference sequence). The length of the CDR3 is 17 residues.

This clone was counted once. The chain combines TRBV5-1 with TRBJ1-1; D not certain. Trimming removed 2 bases at V and 1 base at J, with 9 bases between. CDR1 and CDR2 (germline): SGHRS, YFSETQ. The CDR3 is 14 residues long. In DNA form, the CDR3 reads TGCGCCAGCAGCTTAGCCACAGCGAACACTGAAGCTTTCTTT. Translation gives CASSLATANTEAFF.

This clone was recorded only once. This rearrangement joins TRBV7-3 to TRBJ2-1; a possible D gene is TRBD1 (5 bases). Germline CDR1 reads SGHTA; CDR2 reads FQGTGA. The CDR3 extends over 16 amino acids. The V gene lost 0 bases and the J gene lost 1 base, with 10 bases spanning the gap. CDR3 DNA: TGTGCCAGCAGCTTAACGCAAGGGGTGTCCTACAATGAGCAGTTCTTC. Its protein is CASSLTQGVSYNEQFF.

This clone has just one count. V and J are TRBV2 and TRBJ2-3, with D possibly matching TRBD1 (6 bases). V lost 4 bases, J lost 5 bases, and 25 bases lay in between. Germline CDR1 is SNHLY and CDR2 is FYNNEI. The CDR3 runs 18 residues. The CDR3: CASSGQGQWGSQGDTQYF. In DNA, the CDR3 is TGTGCCAGCAGTGGGCAGGGTCAATGGGGCTCACAGGGAGATACGCAGTATTTT.

This chain joins TRBV4-2 and TRBJ2-7; 9 bases match TRBD2. CDR1 and CDR2 from the germline V gene are LGHNA and YNFKEQ. V shed 3 bases and J 2 bases; nucleotides not matched to a gene: 8. This CDR3 comprises 16 residues. CDR3 nucleotides: TGTGCCAGCAGCCAGGTAGCGGGGGCCCTCACCTACGAGCAGTACTTC. Translating it yields CASSQVAGALTYEQYF.

The V and J genes are TRBV5-8 and TRBJ2-7; 12 bases map to TRBD2. The CDR3 totals 15 residues. Germline CDR1 reads SGHTS; CDR2 reads YDEGEE. V lost 4 bases, J lost 2 bases, and 4 bases stayed unmatched. The CDR3 protein is CASSPRTSGAYEQYF. The CDR3 nucleotides read TGTGCCAGCAGCCCCAGGACTAGCGGGGCCTACGAGCAGTACTTC.